Described below is a single T cell receptor beta chain sequence and its context. What it binds is unknown. Unique molecular identifiers tagged the TCRbeta library. One entry per CDR3 protein results from TCRdb running MiXCR on the PCR reads. The profile shows 440,000 or so distinct CDR3 sequences, approximately 41% of them singletons. This record comes from a study of T-cell reconstitution after alpha-beta-depleted transplantation in children. The V gene end was trimmed by 9 bases and the J gene end by 1 base; junction bases not matched to a gene: 4. The CDR3 has 13 amino acids. Germline lookup yields CDR1 ENHRY and CDR2 SYGVKD. Study-wide results and limits: About two months after transplant, alpha-beta T cells reportedly came from several hundred expanded graft clones. When one year had passed after transplant, most T-cell counts and diversity came from newly produced T cells. Surviving recipient T cells and thymic progenitors produced the high day-60 TCRbeta diversity seen in some patients.

This clonotype was obtained from a girl aged 2 to 10 with aplastic anemia, due to receive a stem cell transplant. The chain couples TRBV10-3 to TRBJ2-7; 9 bases match TRBD2. Source: PBMCs, taken before TCRalphabeta/CD19-depleted stem cell transplant. The CDR3 DNA reads TGTGCCATAGATAGCGGGAGTTCCTACGAGCAGTACTTC. Amino acids: CAIDSGSSYEQYF.